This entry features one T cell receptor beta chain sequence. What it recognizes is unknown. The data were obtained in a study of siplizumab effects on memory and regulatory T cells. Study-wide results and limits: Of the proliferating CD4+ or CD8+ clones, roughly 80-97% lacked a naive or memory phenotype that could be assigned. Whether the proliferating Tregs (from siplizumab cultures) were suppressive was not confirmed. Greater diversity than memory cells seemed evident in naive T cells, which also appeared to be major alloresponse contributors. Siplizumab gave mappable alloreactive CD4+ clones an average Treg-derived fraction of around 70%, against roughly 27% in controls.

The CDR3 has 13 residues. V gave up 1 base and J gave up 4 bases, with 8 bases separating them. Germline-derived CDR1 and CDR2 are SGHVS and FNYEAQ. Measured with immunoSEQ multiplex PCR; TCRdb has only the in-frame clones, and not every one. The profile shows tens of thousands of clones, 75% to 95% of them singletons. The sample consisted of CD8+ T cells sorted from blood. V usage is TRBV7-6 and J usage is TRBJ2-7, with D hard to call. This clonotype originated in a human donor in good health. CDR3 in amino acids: CASSLGPVYEQYF. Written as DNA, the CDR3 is TGTGCCAGCAGCTTAGGGCCAGTATACGAGCAGTACTTC.